This TCR beta chain was found in a study of PD-L1 blockade in urothelial cancer. On the study more broadly: Blood was analyzed 3 weeks (second dose) and 6 weeks after treatment start. The median number of T cells present in blood samples was around 150,000.

As for time point: pretreatment peripheral blood. A total of 1 to 8 samples per patient were collected pretreatment and on-treatment. The CDR3 extends over 15 amino acids. The V segment lost 4 bases and the J segment 5 bases; nucleotides outside the gene matches: 8. Germline lookup yields CDR1 SGHDT and CDR2 YYEEEE. Synthetic templates analogous to TCR were spiked into all PCRs individually. Sequencing used immunoSEQ multiplex PCR; TCRdb keeps in-frame clones, though not all of them. The sample lists under 80,000 clones, about four fifths occurring once. The V call is TRBV5-6, the J call TRBJ2-5, with 10 bases matching TRBD1. The source material was PBMCs, sampled around atezolizumab (anti-PD-L1) treatment. The clonotype was recovered from a man aged 65 to 85 with urothelial cancer. The CDR3 reads CASSRRTGGQETQYF. CDR3 nucleotides: TGTGCCAGCAGCCGGCGGACAGGGGGTCAGGAGACCCAGTACTTC.